One sample yielded the 24 T cell receptor beta chains listed below, sequenced in a study of T cell responses to AZD1222 COVID-19 vaccine. Assay: immunoSEQ multiplex PCR; the TCRdb copy retains only in-frame clones and omits some. The data contain 85,000 to 130,000 clones, around 90% of them singletons. Here the sequenced sample was peripheral blood, taken on day 0 of AZD1222 vaccination. The receptors here all came from an adult in good health.

A single count supports this clone. The chain is built from TRBV9 and TRBJ1-2, with D uncertain. Trimming cost V 0 bases and J 7 bases, with 7 bases left between them. The CDR3 covers 12 residues. Per germline, CDR1 SGDLS and CDR2 YYNGEE. CDR3 in DNA: TGTGCCAGCAGCGTAGCTACCGGTGGCTACACCTTC. This sequence encodes CASSVATGGYTF.

V gene TRBV30 combines with J gene TRBJ1-6; 7 bases are shared with TRBD1. The length of the CDR3 is 14 residues. The J segment lost 6 bases and the V segment lost 5 bases, leaving 7 bases of the junction unmatched. The V gene's germline CDR1 is GTSNPN and CDR2 SVGIG (reference sequence). The CDR3 DNA follows: TGTGCCTGGGCTGGACAGGCTGGTAATTCACCCCTCCACTTT. It codes for CAWAGQAGNSPLHF.

The chain recombines TRBV11-3 with TRBJ2-3; D is unresolved. CDR3 length: 16 residues. Germline loops: CDR1 SGHNT, CDR2 YENEEA. The V end lost 3 bases, the J end lost 1 base, and 14 bases lay between the germline ends. In DNA, the CDR3 is TGTGCCAGCAGCTTCCCGGAGTCGACTCGCACAGATACGCAGTATTTT. Protein: CASSFPESTRTDTQYF.

The chain couples TRBV11-2 to TRBJ2-1; no clear D. The CDR3 is made up of 14 amino acids. CDR1 is SGHAT, CDR2 FQNNGV, per germline. Trimming cost V 5 bases and J 0 bases, with 8 bases left between them. CDR3 DNA: TGTGCCAGCAGCAGAACGAGCTCCTACAATGAGCAGTTCTTC. It translates to CASSRTSSYNEQFF. The full variable domain, in which reference TRBV11-2 and TRBJ2-1 provide the parts outside the CDR3, is EAGVAQSPRYKIIEKRQSVAFWCNPISGHATLYWYQQILGQGPKLLIQFQNNGVVDDSQLPKDRFSAERLKGVDSTLKIQPAKLEDSAVYLCASSRTSSYNEQFFGPGTRLTVL.

This chain joins TRBV9 and TRBJ2-2; 9 nucleotides match TRBD1. From germline, CDR1 is SGDLS and CDR2 YYNGEE. J lost 7 bases, V lost 7 bases, and 11 bases had no gene match. The length of the CDR3 is 15 residues. CDR3 bases: TGTGCCAGCTGGACCGGGACAGGGAAAGTCGGGGAGCTGTTTTTT. Protein product: CASWTGTGKVGELFF.

V is TRBV6-4 and J is TRBJ1-2; TRBD1 matches at 9 bases. CDR1 is MRHNA and CDR2 is SNTAGT in the germline V gene. V lost 5 bases to trimming and J lost 10 bases; unmatched junction nucleotides: 8. The CDR3 contains 13 residues. The CDR3 loop is CASSSDRGKNYTF. The CDR3 DNA sequence: TGTGCCAGCAGTTCTGACAGGGGGAAGAACTACACCTTC.

This chain links TRBV7-3 with TRBJ2-1; TRBD2 aligns across 8 bases. This CDR3 spans 14 amino acids. Losses at the gene ends were 5 bases for V and 6 bases for J; bases not matched to a gene: 6. Germline CDR1 and CDR2: SGHTA and FQGTGA. CDR3 sequence (DNA): TGTGCCAGCAGCGCCCCGGGGGGGGGCAATGAGCAGTTCTTC. Translating it yields CASSAPGGGNEQFF.

The chain links TRBV12-3 or TRBV12-4 to TRBJ1-5, with a weak D call TRBD1 (6 bases). The germline V and J ends were trimmed by 6 bases and 7 bases, with 13 bases remaining between them. The CDR3 sequence is 13 residues long. In DNA, the CDR3 is TGTGCCAGCAGCTTGGGCCAGGGGCAGCCCCAGCATTTT. Its translation: CASSLGQGQPQHF.

The chain links TRBV3-1 (or the pseudogene TRBV3-2) to TRBJ2-6; D uncertain. V lost 2 bases to trimming and J lost 3 bases, with 11 bases between them. Germline V CDR1 and CDR2: LGHDT, YNNKEL (reference sequence). This CDR3 comprises 16 residues. Here the CDR3 DNA reads TGTGCCAGCAGCCAATTGACCTCGGGTGGGGCCAACGTCCTGACTTTC. It is translated as CASSQLTSGGANVLTF.

The chain is built from TRBV6-4 and TRBJ2-3; 8 positions agree with TRBD1. Germline values: CDR1 MRHNA, CDR2 SNTAGT. Unmatched junction bases numbered 2, after V lost 2 bases and J lost 4 bases. This CDR3 contains 14 residues. CDR3 bases: TGTGCCAGCAGTGACCAGGGGGCGGCAGATACGCAGTATTTT. As protein: CASSDQGAADTQYF.

The V call is TRBV5-1, the J call TRBJ2-5; TRBD1 matches 7 bases. The germline gives CDR1 SGHRS, CDR2 YFSETQ. J was trimmed by 7 bases and V by 0 bases; bases with no gene match: 12. This CDR3 is built from 16 residues. The CDR3: CASSLEGTVGGRTQYF. The CDR3 bases are TGCGCCAGCAGCTTGGAAGGGACAGTCGGTGGGCGGACCCAGTACTTC. The entire variable domain, with the rest obtained from reference TRBV5-1 and TRBJ2-5, is as follows: KAGVTQTPRYLIKTRGQQVTLSCSPISGHRSVSWYQQTPGQGLQFLFEYFSETQRNKGNFPGRFSGRQFSNSRSEMNVSTLELGDSALYLCASSLEGTVGGRTQYFGPGTRLLVL.

The V and J genes are TRBV27 and TRBJ1-6; 9 bases are shared with TRBD1. This CDR3 is 14 amino acids long. The germline V gene has CDR1 MNHEY and CDR2 SMNVEV (reference sequence). The J segment lost 5 bases and the V segment lost 5 bases, leaving 1 base of the junction unmatched. Written as DNA, the CDR3 is TGTGCCAGCAGTGGACAGGGGAATAATTCACCCCTCCACTTT. Translation: CASSGQGNNSPLHF.

This chain joins TRBV18 and TRBJ1-4; D call uncertain. The CDR3 is 15 amino acids. Per germline, CDR1 KGHSH and CDR2 LQKENI. V lost 5 bases to trimming and J lost 4 bases, with 14 bases between them. CDR3: CASSESLTFNEKLFF. For the CDR3, the DNA is TGTGCCAGCTCAGAAAGTCTTACTTTTAATGAAAAACTGTTTTTT. The full variable domain, with the rest looked up from reference TRBV18 and TRBJ1-4, is NAGVMQNPRHLVRRRGQEARLRCSPMKGHSHVYWYRQLPEEGLKFMVYLQKENIIDESGMPKERFSAEFPKEGPSILRIQQVVRGDSAAYFCASSESLTFNEKLFFGSGTQLSVL.

V is TRBV6-5 and J is TRBJ2-7; 9 bases map to TRBD1. The junction had 10 bases not matched to a gene; V was cut back by 10 bases and J by 3 bases. The CDR3 has 14 residues. CDR1 MNHEY and CDR2 SVGAGI come from the germline V gene. The CDR3 sequence: CAILRTGESYEQYF. DNA of the CDR3: TGTGCCATTTTAAGGACAGGGGAAAGCTACGAGCAGTACTTC.

This CDR3 is CASSLDGTGLHSPLHF. The CDR3 region has the DNA TGTGCCAGCAGCTTAGACGGGACAGGGCTACATTCACCCCTCCACTTT. V usage is TRBV11-2 and J usage is TRBJ1-6, with TRBD1 matching 9 bases. CDR1 and CDR2 (germline): SGHAT, FQNNGV. The V and J ends lost 0 bases and 8 bases, in that order; junction bases with no gene match: 5. The CDR3 is 16 amino acids. The full variable domain, in which reference TRBV11-2 and TRBJ1-6 provide the parts outside the CDR3, is EAGVAQSPRYKIIEKRQSVAFWCNPISGHATLYWYQQILGQGPKLLIQFQNNGVVDDSQLPKDRFSAERLKGVDSTLKIQPAKLEDSAVYLCASSLDGTGLHSPLHFGNGTRLTVT.

The rearrangement joins TRBV11-2 to TRBJ2-7; D might be TRBD1 or TRBD2, each matching 5 bases. From germline, CDR1 is SGHAT and CDR2 FQNNGV. CDR3 size: 15 residues. Trimming took off 5 bases at V and 3 bases at J, with 17 bases between the two ends. The DNA for the CDR3 is TGTGCCAGCAGCCCCCAGGGAGTTATTAGCTACGAGCAGTACTTC. Translating gives CASSPQGVISYEQYF.

The V and J genes are TRBV18 and TRBJ1-1; no reliable D call. The V and J ends lost 4 bases and 4 bases respectively, with 10 bases between them. The CDR3 has 13 amino acids. Germline CDR1 and CDR2: KGHSH and LQKENI. The DNA for the CDR3 is TGTGCCAGCTCACTTCCCTCTTTCACTGAAGCTTTCTTT. Encoded protein: CASSLPSFTEAFF.

The genes are TRBV28 and TRBJ1-6; TRBD1 is a possible D gene (6 bases). From germline, CDR1 is MDHEN and CDR2 SYDVKM. The CDR3 is 14 amino acids. Trimming shortened V by 5 bases and J by 8 bases, and 13 bases separated the two germline ends. CDR3 bases: TGTGCCAGCAGTACAGGGTTTGTCGATTCACCCCTCCACTTT. This codes for CASSTGFVDSPLHF.

The V call is TRBV27, the J call TRBJ2-7; 7 nucleotides match TRBD2. V gave up 0 bases and J gave up 8 bases; unmatched junction bases: 10. Germline-derived CDR1 and CDR2 are MNHEY and SMNVEV (reference sequence). The CDR3 runs 15 residues. The CDR3 DNA sequence: TGTGCCAGCAGTTTATCCTGGAGGGCGGGGGAAAAGCAGTACTTC. Its protein product is CASSLSWRAGEKQYF.

This chain connects TRBV6-6 to TRBJ2-7; 9 bases are a match to TRBD1. V trimming: 0 bases; J trimming: 4 bases; junction bases outside the gene matches: 4. CDR1 and CDR2 (germline): MNHNY, SVGAGI (reference sequence). The CDR3 spans 15 residues. Here the CDR3 DNA reads TGTGCCAGCAGTTACTCCGAGGGACAGGGTTACGAGCAGTACTTC. Its translation: CASSYSEGQGYEQYF.

Here the CDR3 reads CASGIRQAGKLFF. CDR3 DNA sequence: TGTGCCAGCGGGATCCGACAGGCTGGAAAACTGTTTTTT. The gene calls are TRBV28 and TRBJ1-4; D possibly corresponds to TRBD1 (6 bases). Germline CDR1 is MDHEN and CDR2 is SYDVKM. The V end was cut by 8 bases, the J end by 10 bases, with 17 bases between. The CDR3 length is 13 residues.

The chain employs TRBV11-2 and TRBJ1-2; the D gene is possibly TRBD1 (5 bases). The CDR3 has 15 residues. The V end was cut by 1 base, the J end by 2 bases, with 11 bases between. Germline V gene sequence: CDR1 SGHAT, CDR2 FQNNGV. CDR3 nucleotides: TGTGCCAGCAGCTTAGCCACAACAGGAAACTATGGCTACACCTTC. Residues: CASSLATTGNYGYTF.

The chain combines TRBV20-1 with TRBJ2-1; no firm D call. Trimming shortened V by 3 bases and J by 6 bases, and 12 bases separated the two germline ends. CDR1 is DFQATT and CDR2 is SNEGSKA in the germline V gene (reference sequence). The CDR3 runs 13 residues. For the CDR3, the DNA is TGCAGTGCTAGTCGCGGAGTCGGCAATGAGCAGTTCTTC. It codes for CSASRGVGNEQFF.

The genes are TRBV6-2 or TRBV6-3 and TRBJ1-1, with D perhaps matching TRBD1 (6 bases). Trimming took off 4 bases at V and 5 bases at J, with 11 bases between the two ends. The CDR3 loop spans 13 amino acids. Germline lookup yields CDR1 MNHEY and CDR2 SVGEGT. The CDR3 DNA reads as TGTGCCAGCAGTTGGAAAGGGGGGACTGAAGCTTTCTTT. As protein: CASSWKGGTEAFF.